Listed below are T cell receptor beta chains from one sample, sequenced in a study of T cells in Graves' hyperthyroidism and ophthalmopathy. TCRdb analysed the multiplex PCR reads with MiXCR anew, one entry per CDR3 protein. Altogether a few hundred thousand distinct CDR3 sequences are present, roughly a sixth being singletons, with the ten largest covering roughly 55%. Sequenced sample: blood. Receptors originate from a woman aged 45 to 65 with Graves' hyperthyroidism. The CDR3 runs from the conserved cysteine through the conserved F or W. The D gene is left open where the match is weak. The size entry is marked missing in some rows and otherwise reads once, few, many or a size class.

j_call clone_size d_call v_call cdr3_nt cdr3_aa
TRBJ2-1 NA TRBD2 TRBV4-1 TGCGCCAGCAGCCTTCCGACTAGCGGGAACAATGAGCAGTTCTTC CASSLPTSGNNEQFF
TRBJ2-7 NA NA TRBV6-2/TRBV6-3 TGTGCCAGCAACTTCCGGTTGACTACGTCTGGCGAGCAGTACTTC CASNFRLTTSGEQYF
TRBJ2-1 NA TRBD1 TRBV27 TGTGCCAGCAGTCCCCGGACAGGGTGGAATGAGCAGTTCTTC CASSPRTGWNEQFF
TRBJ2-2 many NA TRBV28 TGTGCCAGCAGTTATGCCGGGACACGCACCGGGGAGCTGTTTTTT CASSYAGTRTGELFF
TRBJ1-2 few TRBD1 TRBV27 TGTGCCAGCACGACAGGGGGAATGGGTGGCTACACCTTC CASTTGGMGGYTF
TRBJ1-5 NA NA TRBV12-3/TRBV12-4 TGTGCCAGCACCCCCCTCGGGCCGGATCAGCCCCAGCATTTT CASTPLGPDQPQHF
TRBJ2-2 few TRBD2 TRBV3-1 TGTGCCAGCAGCCAAGCAACGGGACTAGCGGAGAACACCGGGGAGCTGTTTTTT CASSQATGLAENTGELFF
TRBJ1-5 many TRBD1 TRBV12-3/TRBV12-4 TGTGCCAGCAGTCCGGGACAGAATCAGCCCCAGCATTTT CASSPGQNQPQHF
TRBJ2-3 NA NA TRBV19 TGTGCCACTACATTTACAGATACGCAGTATTTT CATTFTDTQYF
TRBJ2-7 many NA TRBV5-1 TGCGCCAGCAGCTTGACGCAGGGCTACGAGCAGTACTTC CASSLTQGYEQYF
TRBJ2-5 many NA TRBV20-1 TGCAGTGCTCCATTCGGCGGTGTAGAGACCCAGTACTTC CSAPFGGVETQYF
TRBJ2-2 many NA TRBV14 TGTGCCAGCAGCCAAGTCCGATACACCGGGGAGCTGTTTTTT CASSQVRYTGELFF
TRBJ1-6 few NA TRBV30 TGTGCCTGGAGTGTACTGGTAGTCCGTTCACCCCTCCACTTT CAWSVLVVRSPLHF
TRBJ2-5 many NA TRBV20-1 TGCAGTGCTAGTTTTGGGGGAGGTAGGGCCCAGTACTTC CSASFGGGRAQYF
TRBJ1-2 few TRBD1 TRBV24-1 TGTGCCACCGAGGACAGGGGTTTTGGCTACACCTTC CATEDRGFGYTF
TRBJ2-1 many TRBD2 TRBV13 TGTGCCAGCAGCTTAGGCTGGACTAGCGGGAAGTCCCCGTCGGAAAATGAGCAGTTCTTC CASSLGWTSGKSPSENEQFF
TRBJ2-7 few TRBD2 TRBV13 TGTGCCAGCAGCTTTAGGACTAGCGGGAGCCCCTACGAGCAGTACTTC CASSFRTSGSPYEQYF
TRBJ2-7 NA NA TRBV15 TGTGCCACCAGCAGGATAGGGGGAGGTGAGCAGTACTTC CATSRIGGGEQYF
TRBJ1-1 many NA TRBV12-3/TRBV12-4 TGTGCCAGCAGTTTCTGGTATGGCGAAGCTTTCTTT CASSFWYGEAFF
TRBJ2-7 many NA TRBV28 TGTGCCAGTCGGAATGGGGGCAGGGCCTACGAGCAGTACTTC CASRNGGRAYEQYF
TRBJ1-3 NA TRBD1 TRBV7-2 TGTGCCAGCAGCCTGAAACGGGACAGGGCTGCTGGAAACACCATATATTTT CASSLKRDRAAGNTIYF
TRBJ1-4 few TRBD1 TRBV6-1 TGTGCCAGCAGACTCCTAGGCTCTGGACAGGGCAATGAAAAACTGTTTTTT CASRLLGSGQGNEKLFF
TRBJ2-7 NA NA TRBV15 TGTGCCACCAGCAGAGATTGGAGGGGGAAAAGGGACTCCTACGAGCAGTACTTC CATSRDWRGKRDSYEQYF
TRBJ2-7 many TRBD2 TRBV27 TGTGCCAGCAGTTTATCGGCGGGAGTCCCCCCCTACGAGCAGTACTTC CASSLSAGVPPYEQYF
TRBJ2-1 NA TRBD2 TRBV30 TGTGCCTGGAGGGAGGGGACTAGCGGGCGGTATGAGCAGTTCTTC CAWREGTSGRYEQFF
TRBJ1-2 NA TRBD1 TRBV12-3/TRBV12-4 TGTGCCAGCAGTATAGGACAGGGGCGAAATGGCTACACCTTC CASSIGQGRNGYTF
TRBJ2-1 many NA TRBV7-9 TGTGCCAGCAGCTTAGCTGCTTCTTACAATGAGCAGTTCTTC CASSLAASYNEQFF
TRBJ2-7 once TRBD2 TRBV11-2 TGTGCCAGCGTACAGCGGGAGGTCGACGAGCAGTACTTC CASVQREVDEQYF
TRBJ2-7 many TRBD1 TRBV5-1 TGCGCCAGCAGCCTCTCGGGACAGGTCACCTACGAGCAGTACTTC CASSLSGQVTYEQYF
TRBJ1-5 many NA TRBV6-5 TGTGCCAGCAGTTACTCTTCACAACCAAATCAGCCCCAGCATTTT CASSYSSQPNQPQHF
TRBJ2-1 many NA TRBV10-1 TGCGCCAGCAGTGAGGTGGGGTACGGGAGCTCCTACAATGAGCAGTTCTTC CASSEVGYGSSYNEQFF
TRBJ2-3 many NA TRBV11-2 TGTGCCAGCAGCTCCCCGTGGGAAAGCACAGATACGCAGTATTTT CASSSPWESTDTQYF
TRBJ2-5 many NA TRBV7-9 TGTGCCAGCAGCTTAGCGACGGGAGAGACCCAGTACTTC CASSLATGETQYF
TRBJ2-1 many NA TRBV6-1 TGTGCCAGCAGTTATCCCGGGCTCTCCTACAATGAGCAGTTCTTC CASSYPGLSYNEQFF
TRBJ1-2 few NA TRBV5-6 TGTGCCAGCCATCCTCGGGGGGTCGGGAACTATGGCTACACCTTC CASHPRGVGNYGYTF
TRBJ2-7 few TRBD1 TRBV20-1 TGCAGTGCTAACCTACCAGGACAGGGGAATTTTTACGAGCAGTACTTC CSANLPGQGNFYEQYF
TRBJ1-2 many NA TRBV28 TGTGCCAGCAGGAGGGGGGCCAACTATGGCTACACCTTC CASRRGANYGYTF
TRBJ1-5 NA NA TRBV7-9 TGTGCCAGCAGCTTAGACGTGGGGTCCGGAGCCCAGCATTTT CASSLDVGSGAQHF
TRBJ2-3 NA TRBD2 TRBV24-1 TGTGCCACCAGTGGTCCAGCGGGAGGGAGAAATACGCAGTATTTT CATSGPAGGRNTQYF
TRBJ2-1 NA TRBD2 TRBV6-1 TGTGCCAGCAGTGATCCCGGGACTAGCGGGAGTGATGAGCAGTTCTTC CASSDPGTSGSDEQFF